A single TCR beta chain is shown here with its context. Its antigen is unknown. The sample originates from a study of T cell responses to AZD1222 COVID-19 vaccine. The study, taken as a whole, reports: Spike was spanned by vaccine-associated CD4 TCRs, which were dominant at 160-218 and 743-854. None of the repertoires were sampled until the peak T cell response had passed.

The V gene lost 4 bases and the J gene lost 6 bases, with 19 bases spanning the gap. The CDR3 extends over 17 amino acids. Germline lookup yields CDR1 PRHDT and CDR2 FYEKMQ (reference sequence). TCRdb keeps only in-frame clones here, not all; method: immunoSEQ multiplex PCR. In the table there are 150,000 to 200,000 clones, around 93% of which are singletons. The material was peripheral blood, obtained on day 0 of AZD1222 vaccination. This sequence joins TRBV13 and TRBJ1-6; D gene ambiguous. This receptor was taken from an adult in good health. The CDR3 spells CASSSQAASGFNSPLHF. DNA for the CDR3: TGTGCCAGCAGCTCACAAGCAGCTAGTGGGTTTAATTCACCCCTCCACTTT.